This T cell receptor beta chain stems from a study of long-term antiretroviral therapy in people with HIV. In the study overall: Some samples came about a decade before the 2015 immediate-ART recommendation, and these were the earliest. Findings and caveats of the study: Clonotypes expanded prior to ART showed repertoire dominance at all sampled time points. In HIV, the repertoires covered a tighter span of CDR3 lengths than in controls.

A remark on this clone: Its antigen is currently unknown.

Trimming took off 7 bases at V and 0 bases at J, with 11 bases between the two ends. Germline V gene lookup returns CDR1 SGDLS and CDR2 YYNGEE. The CDR3 is 15 residues long. At the survey level, the v3.0 immunoSEQ assay was run. TCRdb's table, derived via immunoSEQ multiplex PCR, lists solely in-frame clones and lacks some. The sample lists 19,000 or so clones, 84% occurring once. For each donor, at least one pre-ART and at least two post-ART PBMC samples were available. The chain uses TRBV9 and TRBJ1-6; D remains ambiguous. The TCR was taken from a man younger than 35 with HIV. Material: unsorted PBMCs, obtained 0.9 years after starting antiretroviral therapy. CDR3 bases: TGTGCCAGCTCCAGGATAAGCTCCTATAATTCACCCCTCCACTTT. As protein: CASSRISSYNSPLHF.